These 7 T cell receptor beta chains were sequenced from one sample in a study of T cell responses to AZD1222 COVID-19 vaccine. Produced via immunoSEQ multiplex PCR; TCRdb's table is partial and in-frame only. The table shows roughly 110,000 clones, with roughly 88% occurring only once. Sequences were derived from peripheral blood, sampled 28 days after the second AZD1222 dose. The receptors here all came from an adult who received the AZD1222 COVID-19 vaccine.

This chain joins TRBV15 and TRBJ2-2; D not certain. This CDR3 is built from 15 residues. In germline, CDR1 is LNHNV, CDR2 YYDKDF (reference sequence). V was clipped by 0 bases and J by 3 bases, with 8 bases between them. The CDR3 sequence is CATSRDVGYTGELFF. The CDR3 DNA reads TGTGCCACCAGCAGAGATGTGGGGTACACCGGGGAGCTGTTTTTT.

This chain joins TRBV19 and TRBJ1-5; a possible D gene is TRBD1 (5 bases). V was trimmed by 5 bases and J by 1 base, leaving 21 bases between them. Germline V gives CDR1 LNHDA, CDR2 SQIVND (reference sequence). The CDR3 loop spans 18 amino acids. This chain's CDR3 is CASSPRWPGPTSNQPQHF. CDR3 sequence (DNA): TGTGCCAGTAGTCCCCGGTGGCCGGGACCGACCAGCAATCAGCCCCAGCATTTT. Based on the CDR3 plus reference TRBV19 and TRBJ1-5, the full variable domain is DGGITQSPKYLFRKEGQNVTLSCEQNLNHDAMYWYRQDPGQGLRLIYYSQIVNDFQKGDIAEGYSVSREKKESFPLTVTSAQKNPTAFYLCASSPRWPGPTSNQPQHFGDGTRLSIL.

The table lists this clone with a few counts. The chain recombines TRBV29-1 with TRBJ1-5; TRBD1 matches at 7 bases. The CDR3 contains 14 residues. Germline CDR1 reads SQVTM; CDR2 reads ANQGSEA. V lost 6 bases, J lost 0 bases, and 5 bases stayed unmatched. CDR3 region: CSVAQGSSNQPQHF. CDR3 DNA: TGCAGCGTGGCACAGGGGTCTAGCAATCAGCCCCAGCATTTT.

The chain employs TRBV6-2 or TRBV6-3 and TRBJ2-6, with D tentatively TRBD1 (6 bases). Trimming removed 2 bases from V and 0 bases from J, with 8 bases in between. The V gene's germline CDR1 is MNHEY and CDR2 SVGEGT. CDR3 length: 16 residues. The CDR3 DNA follows: TGTGCCAGCAGTTACGGGACAAACTCTGGGGCCAACGTCCTGACTTTC. This gives the protein CASSYGTNSGANVLTF.

This chain connects TRBV3-1 (or the pseudogene TRBV3-2) to TRBJ1-3, with D unresolved. CDR1 LGHDT and CDR2 YNNKEL come from the germline V gene (reference sequence). Trimming left V 1 base short and J 0 bases short, with 10 bases between. The CDR3 consists of 16 residues. The CDR3 DNA is TGTGCCAGCAGCCAAGGCCGGTGGACCTCTGGAAACACCATATATTTT. Residues: CASSQGRWTSGNTIYF.

The rearrangement joins TRBV6-2 or TRBV6-3 to TRBJ2-3; no reliable D call. CDR3 length: 15 amino acids. Trimming left V 0 bases short and J 6 bases short, with 13 bases between. Germline V gene data show CDR1 as MNHEY and CDR2 as SVGEGT. The CDR3 reads CASSYSRLRDDTQYF. Written as DNA, the CDR3 is TGTGCCAGCAGTTACTCTCGACTCCGAGACGATACGCAGTATTTT.

This clone was picked up one time. The chain carries TRBV10-3 and TRBJ1-6, with a weak D call TRBD1 (5 bases). V was trimmed by 3 bases and J by 5 bases, leaving 11 bases between them. Looked up from germline, CDR1 is ENHRY and CDR2 is SYGVKD. The CDR3 is 15 amino acids. DNA for the CDR3: TGTGCCATCAGTGAAGAAGACAGCAATAATTCACCCCTCCACTTT. This sequence encodes CAISEEDSNNSPLHF.